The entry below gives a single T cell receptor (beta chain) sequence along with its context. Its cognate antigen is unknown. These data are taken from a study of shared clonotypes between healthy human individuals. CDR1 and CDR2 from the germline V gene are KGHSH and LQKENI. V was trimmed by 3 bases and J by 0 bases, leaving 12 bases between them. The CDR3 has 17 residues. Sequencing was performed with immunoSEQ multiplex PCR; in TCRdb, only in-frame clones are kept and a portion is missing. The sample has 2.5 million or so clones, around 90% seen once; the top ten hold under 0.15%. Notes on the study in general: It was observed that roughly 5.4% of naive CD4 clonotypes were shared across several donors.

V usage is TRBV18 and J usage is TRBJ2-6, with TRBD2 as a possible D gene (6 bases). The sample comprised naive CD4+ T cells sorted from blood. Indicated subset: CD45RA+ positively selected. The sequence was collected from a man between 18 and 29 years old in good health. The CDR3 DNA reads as TGTGCCAGCTCACCCTGGGAGGCAACCTCTGGGGCCAACGTCCTGACTTTC. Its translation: CASSPWEATSGANVLTF.